The entry below gives a single TCR beta chain sequence along with its context. The antigen remains unidentified. Researchers ran the assay at a deep level. Some clones are missing from TCRdb's copy, which holds only in-frame ones; the method was immunoSEQ multiplex PCR. The sample holds some 2,500,000 clones, around 93% seen once. This CDR3 spans 16 amino acids. The junction had 14 bases not matched to a gene; V was cut back by 7 bases and J by 8 bases. Germline CDR1 MDHEN, CDR2 SYDVKM. This entry belongs to a study of shared clonotypes between healthy human individuals. Study as a whole: Three CD4 naive, three CD4 memory, two CD8 naive and one CD8 memory plate were used per donor.

Study-level results: Compared with clonotypes that all four donors shared, non-shared clonotypes had lower generation probabilities. Rarefaction curves obtained for sorted subsets showed sequencing incomplete despite large depth.

The sequenced sample consisted of naive CD4+ T cells from PBMCs. As to subset: CD45RA+ positively selected. The source of this sequence is a man in his late teens or twenties in good health. Some clones in this sample may be carry-over from other donors' samples. This chain connects TRBV28 to TRBJ1-2, with 12 bases matching TRBD1. The CDR3 loop is CASNIAGTGGRGGYTF. The CDR3 DNA sequence: TGTGCCAGCAATATCGCCGGGACAGGGGGCCGGGGAGGCTACACCTTC.